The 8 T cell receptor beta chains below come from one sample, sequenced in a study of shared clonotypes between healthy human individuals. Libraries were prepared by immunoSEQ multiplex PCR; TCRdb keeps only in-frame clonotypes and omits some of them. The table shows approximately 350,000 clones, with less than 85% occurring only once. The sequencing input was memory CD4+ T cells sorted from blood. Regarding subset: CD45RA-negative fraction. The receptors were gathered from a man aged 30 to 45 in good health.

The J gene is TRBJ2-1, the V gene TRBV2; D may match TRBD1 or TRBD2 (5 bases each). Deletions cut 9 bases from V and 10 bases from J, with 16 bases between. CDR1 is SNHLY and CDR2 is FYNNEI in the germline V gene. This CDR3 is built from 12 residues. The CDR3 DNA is TGTGCCAGTGGCGGAACCGGGACCGAGCAGTTCTTC. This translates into CASGGTGTEQFF.

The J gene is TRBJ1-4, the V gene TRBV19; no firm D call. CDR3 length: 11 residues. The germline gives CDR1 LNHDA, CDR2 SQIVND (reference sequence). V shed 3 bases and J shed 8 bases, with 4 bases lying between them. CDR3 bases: TGTGCCAGTAGTATCCGGGAAAAACTGTTTTTT. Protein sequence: CASSIREKLFF.

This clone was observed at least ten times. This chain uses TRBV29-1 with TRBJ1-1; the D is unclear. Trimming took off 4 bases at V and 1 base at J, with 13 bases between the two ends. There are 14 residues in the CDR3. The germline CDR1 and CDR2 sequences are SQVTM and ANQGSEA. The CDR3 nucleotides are TGCAGCGTTGTCGGGAAGGCCGGGAACACTGAAGCTTTCTTT. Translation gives CSVVGKAGNTEAFF.

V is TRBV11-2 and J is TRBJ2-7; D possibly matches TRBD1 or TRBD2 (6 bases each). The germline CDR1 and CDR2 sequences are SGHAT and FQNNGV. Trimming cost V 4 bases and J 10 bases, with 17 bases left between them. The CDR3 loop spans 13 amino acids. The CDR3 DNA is TGTGCCAGCAGCTATACGGGGGCCGAGGGTCAGTACTTC. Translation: CASSYTGAEGQYF.

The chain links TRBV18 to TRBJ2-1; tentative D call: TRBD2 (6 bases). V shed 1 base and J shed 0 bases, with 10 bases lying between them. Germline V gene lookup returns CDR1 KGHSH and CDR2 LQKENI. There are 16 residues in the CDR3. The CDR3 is CASSPRPAGSYNEQFF. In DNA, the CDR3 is TGTGCCAGCTCACCACGGCCAGCGGGCTCCTACAATGAGCAGTTCTTC.

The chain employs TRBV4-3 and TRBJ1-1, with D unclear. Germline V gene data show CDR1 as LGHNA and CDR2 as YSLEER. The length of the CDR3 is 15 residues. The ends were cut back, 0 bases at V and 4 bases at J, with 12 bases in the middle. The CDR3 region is CASSQEKYAVTEAFF. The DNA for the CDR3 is TGCGCCAGCAGCCAAGAAAAATACGCTGTCACTGAAGCTTTCTTT.

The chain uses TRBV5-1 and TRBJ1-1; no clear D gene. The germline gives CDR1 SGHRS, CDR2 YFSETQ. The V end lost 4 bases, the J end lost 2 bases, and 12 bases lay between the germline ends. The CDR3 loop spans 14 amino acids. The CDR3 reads CASSRALPNTEAFF. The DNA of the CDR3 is TGCGCCAGCAGCCGAGCGCTCCCTAACACTGAAGCTTTCTTT.

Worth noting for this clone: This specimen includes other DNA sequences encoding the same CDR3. The CDR3 coding sequence is TGTGCCAGTAGTCCTTCGGGGAGCTCCTACAATGAGCAGTTCTTC. This sequence encodes CASSPSGSSYNEQFF. The chain combines TRBV19 with TRBJ2-1; tentatively, D is TRBD2 (5 bases). Trimming removed 5 bases at V and 0 bases at J, with 11 bases between. The CDR3 has 15 amino acids. CDR1 and CDR2 (germline): LNHDA, SQIVND (reference sequence).